This note documents a single TCR beta chain sequence. Its recognized antigen is unknown. Base-call qualities are not available, and no considerably larger clone is one nucleotide away. The sample originates from a study of shared T cell receptors in the human thymus (dated by TCRdb to the early 2020s). At the level of the whole study: The study examined how self-reactive, shared T-cell receptor alpha chains are generated in the human thymus.

The library was obtained by the immunoSEQ multiplex PCR assay. The source is immuneACCESS, and TCRdb retained only in-frame sequences with V and J called. Part of the clones is not carried over; for the studies checked, unresolved V genes explain less than half of this, and the remainder is unexplained. This sample has hundreds of thousands of clones in its table, and approximately 89% of those were observed once. Approximately 0.0097% of the sample lies in the top ten. Between the V and J ends, shortened by 6 bases and 6 bases respectively, the junction contains 8 bases. The CDR3 contains 11 residues, cysteine and phenylalanine counted. The only DNA kept is the CDR3, 33 bases in frame from the first base. CDR1 MDHEN and CDR2 SYDVKM are derived from the germline V gene. These same records also appear under a second study, on human thymus T cells. From the second report: The donors were immunologically healthy infants in Finland who had open corrective cardiac surgery for congenital heart defects. The thymus tissue came from surgical resects taken out during corrective cardiac surgery. Both the thymic and the peripheral blood repertoires appeared to show biased V and J gene segment usage. The related research reported highly overlapping thymic TCR repertoires among unrelated individuals. The study characterized TCR alpha and beta repertoires from fewer than ten infant thymus samples and a few related peripheral blood samples. Donor ages ranged from roughly 7 to 250 days, and the cohort comprised about six male and a couple of female infants. Thymocytes were freed from the tissue by mechanical means and kept at -70 degrees C as pellets of roughly 8.5-31 million cells. A QIAsymphony instrument was used to extract genomic DNA from frozen cell pellets. Using the immunoSEQ multiplex PCR assay, the TCRB and TCRAD loci were amplified from a standardized quantity of quality-controlled genomic DNA. The amplicons covered the V(D)J region and were long enough to include the CDR3 and to identify the V and J genes. Through the commercial immunoSEQ service, the amplicons were sequenced on an Illumina platform. Corrections for primer bias and sequencing errors followed previously described methods, while TCRAD and TCRB definitions were based on the IMGT database. Analysis of the repertoires was done with immunoSEQ Analyzer 3.0 and VDJTools and included basic statistics, V/J segment usage, diversity estimates, rarefaction and pairwise overlap. To estimate diversity, the Chao1, ChaoE, Efron-Thisted, Shannon and inverse Simpson indices were applied, and diversity was also estimated on datasets down-sampled to the smallest sample. Repertoire overlap was assessed by strict matching of CDR3 nucleotide sequence, V gene and J gene, and clustering was done by Jaccard-based multidimensional scaling. On average, thymus samples gave 750,000 to 1,000,000 unique TCRB clonotypes, whereas blood samples gave some 84,000.

This receptor was obtained from a boy less than two years old with a congenital heart defect. Donor details come from another sample of the same person, matched by shared clones. The sample consisted of thymocytes. Recombination connected TRBV28 to TRBJ1-1; there is no confident call for the D gene. The sequenced DNA is TGTGCCAGCAGGAGGTACCCTGAAGCTTTCTTT. It encodes CASRRYPEAFF.